The 28 T cell receptor beta chains reported below all come from one sample, sequenced in a study of blood T cells in healthy people across ages (dated by TCRdb to the mid-2010s). Receptor libraries were prepared by 5' RACE. This sample was sequenced with an Illumina HiSeq 2500. A second PCR of about 6 to 11 cycles was run with a J-beta primer mix and a sample-barcoded 5' primer. TCRdb reprocessing: public reads trimmed at Q25 with fastp, clones called with MiXCR, in-frame beta chains kept. A single entry per CDR3 protein holds the most common genes and DNA from its merged rows. For this sample the table gives around 1.5 million distinct CDR3 sequences, of which 42% were detected only once. The ten largest clones add up to under 8% of the sample. Sequencing input: blood. The receptors come from a woman aged 18 to 35 in good health.

This clonotype appeared many times. For the CDR3, the DNA is TGCAGCGTAGGGACGATCGAGCAGTACTTC. As protein: CSVGTIEQYF. V gene TRBV29-1 combines with J gene TRBJ2-7; D could derive from TRBD1 or TRBD2 (5 bases each). CDR3 length: 10 residues. Germline V gene data show CDR1 as SQVTM and CDR2 as ANQGSEA. V lost 6 bases and J 6 bases, leaving 9 bases between the germline ends.

This clonotype was detected a few times. The chain joins TRBV7-6 to TRBJ1-4, with D possibly TRBD1 on 6 matching bases. The length of the CDR3 is 15 residues. V shed 3 bases and J shed 8 bases, with 16 bases lying between them. Germline V gives CDR1 SGHVS, CDR2 FNYEAQ. CDR3 sequence: CASSLGGGLDEKLFF. DNA of the CDR3: TGTGCCAGCAGCTTGGGAGGGGGGCTAGACGAAAAACTGTTTTTT.

As concerns this clonotype: A much larger clone differs by one base, so this may be a read error. This sequence joins TRBV29-1 and TRBJ2-7, with 9 bases identical to TRBD2. The CDR3 sequence is 14 residues long. Germline CDR1 reads SQVTM; CDR2 reads ANQGSEA. The CDR3 is CSVEVSGGSYEQNF. The CDR3 coding sequence is TGCAGCGTTGAGGTTAGCGGGGGATCCTACGAGCAGAACTTC.

This chain uses TRBV7-9 with TRBJ2-1; D is perhaps TRBD1 or TRBD2 (5 bases each). V was trimmed by 7 bases and J by 9 bases, leaving 19 bases between them. From germline, CDR1 is SEHNR and CDR2 FQNEAQ (reference sequence). This CDR3 has 14 amino acids. CDR3 DNA: TGTGCCAGCACCCTCCGGGGCGATGGCAGTGAGCAGTTCTTC. This encodes CASTLRGDGSEQFF.

The table lists this clonotype with a few counts. V is TRBV15 and J is TRBJ1-5, with TRBD1 matching over 8 bases. The germline V gene encodes CDR1 LNHNV and CDR2 YYDKDF (reference sequence). Unmatched junction bases numbered 4, after V lost 3 bases and J lost 6 bases. The CDR3 contains 14 residues. CDR3 coding DNA: TGTGCCACCAGCAGCTCCAGGGGGCTTCAGCCCCAGCATTTT. As protein: CATSSSRGLQPQHF.

This clonotype was picked up a small number of times. The chain carries TRBV27 and TRBJ2-1; D is possibly TRBD2 (6 bases). The CDR3 totals 14 residues. Trimming left V 2 bases short and J 6 bases short, with 11 bases between. CDR1 and CDR2 from the germline V gene are MNHEY and SMNVEV (reference sequence). This chain's CDR3 is CASSLAGLRNEQFF. The CDR3 nucleotides read TGTGCCAGCAGTTTAGCGGGACTTCGCAATGAGCAGTTCTTC.

This clonotype turned up a few times. The chain recombines TRBV5-5 with TRBJ2-1; possibly TRBD1 or TRBD2 for D (6 bases each). Trimming took off 0 bases at V and 9 bases at J, with 13 bases between the two ends. Germline V gene data show CDR1 as SGHKS and CDR2 as YYEKEE (reference sequence). This CDR3 spans 14 amino acids. The CDR3 spells CASSLEGGYGEQFF. Here the CDR3 DNA reads TGTGCCAGCAGCTTGGAGGGGGGATACGGTGAGCAGTTCTTC.

This rearrangement joins TRBV12-3 or TRBV12-4 to TRBJ1-1; 7 bases agree with TRBD1. This CDR3 is built from 13 residues. J lost 9 bases, V lost 5 bases, and 9 bases had no gene match. Written as DNA, the CDR3 is TGTGCCAGCAGTGACCGGACAGGACGCCAAGCTTTCTTT. Protein sequence: CASSDRTGRQAFF.

DNA for the CDR3: TGTGCCAGCTCACCTGCTCAGGGGGCGCAGGTCACTGAAGCTTTCTTT. Translating it yields CASSPAQGAQVTEAFF. V usage is TRBV18 and J usage is TRBJ1-1; TRBD1 agrees at 8 bases. Trimming removed 3 bases from V and 4 bases from J; junction bases left unmatched: 10. This CDR3 has 16 residues. Germline lookup yields CDR1 KGHSH and CDR2 LQKENI.

The chain joins TRBV5-1 to TRBJ2-3; 7 positions agree with TRBD2. From germline, CDR1 is SGHRS and CDR2 YFSETQ. The CDR3 has 15 residues. Germline trimming cut 5 bases from V and 0 bases from J; bases unmatched to any gene: 6. This CDR3 reads CASSGGGPSTDTQYF. DNA of the CDR3: TGCGCCAGCAGTGGCGGGGGACCGAGCACAGATACGCAGTATTTT.

The rearrangement uses TRBV6-1 and TRBJ2-7, with D maybe TRBD2 (5 bases). V was clipped by 8 bases and J by 5 bases, with 13 bases between them. This CDR3 contains 12 residues. Germline V gene data show CDR1 as MNHNS and CDR2 as SASEGT. CDR3 residues: CASLTYGDEQYF. The DNA of the CDR3 is TGTGCCAGCCTGACGTACGGGGACGAGCAGTACTTC.

CDR3 nucleotide sequence: TGTGCCAGCAGCAGAAAACCGGGACTAGCGGGGGGGAAAGAGACCCAGTACTTC. Encoded protein: CASSRKPGLAGGKETQYF. The genes are TRBV7-2 and TRBJ2-5; TRBD2 matches 16 bases. The CDR3 contains 18 residues. Germline V gives CDR1 SGHTA, CDR2 FQGNSA. J gave up 3 bases and V 5 bases, and 9 bases lay outside the gene matches. The complete variable domain, with remaining parts taken from reference TRBV7-2 and TRBJ2-5, reads GAGVSQSPSNKVTEKGKDVELRCDPISGHTALYWYRQSLGQGLEFLIYFQGNSAPDKSGLPSDRFSAERTGGSVSTLTIQRTQQEDSAVYLCASSRKPGLAGGKETQYFGPGTRLLVL.

Notes on this clonotype: At one boundary the junction diverges from the germline segment, which might be a read error. The chain uses TRBV11-1 and TRBJ2-1, with D maybe TRBD2 (5 bases). The germline V gene encodes CDR1 SGHAT and CDR2 FQDESV (reference sequence). CDR3 length equals 13 residues. This chain's CDR3 is CASSVALSDEQFF. The CDR3, as DNA: TGTGCCAGCAGCGTAGCGCTTTCCGATGAGCAGTTCTTC.

This chain uses TRBV27 with TRBJ1-5; D uncertain. The CDR3 is 16 residues long. V shed 0 bases and J shed 3 bases, with 12 bases lying between them. CDR1 and CDR2 from the germline V gene are MNHEY and SMNVEV (reference sequence). The DNA for the CDR3 is TGTGCCAGCAGTTTATCGGGTCTTGGTTACAATCAGCCCCAGCATTTT. Translation gives CASSLSGLGYNQPQHF.

This clonotype was recorded many times. This chain uses TRBV29-1 with TRBJ2-7; 8 bases match TRBD2. Per germline, CDR1 SQVTM and CDR2 ANQGSEA. With V trimmed by 4 bases and J by 5 bases, 7 bases remained unmatched. This CDR3 is built from 13 residues. CDR3 loop: CSVGVSGVHEQYF. The DNA for the CDR3 is TGCAGCGTTGGCGTTAGCGGGGTCCACGAGCAGTACTTC.

This clonotype was detected a few times. V gene TRBV10-3 combines with J gene TRBJ1-5; 10 nucleotides line up with TRBD1. Germline CDR1 ENHRY, CDR2 SYGVKD. V shed 6 bases, J shed 5 bases, and the junction held 4 bases outside the gene matches. CDR3 size: 14 residues. The chain's CDR3 is CAISQGQGYQPQHF. The CDR3 DNA follows: TGTGCCATCAGCCAGGGACAGGGGTATCAGCCCCAGCATTTT.

The sample holds a few counts of this clonotype. The CDR3 nucleotides are TGTGCCAGCAGCCCCGACTTCTCCGAGCAGTACTTC. Its protein product is CASSPDFSEQYF. The chain joins TRBV14 to TRBJ2-7; the D is unclear. V was clipped by 4 bases and J by 6 bases, with 10 bases between them. Germline CDR1 SGHDN, CDR2 FVKESK. This CDR3 has 12 residues.

This rearrangement joins TRBV13 to TRBJ2-1; 9 bases are a match to TRBD1. There are 15 residues in the CDR3. Germline CDR1 reads PRHDT; CDR2 reads FYEKMQ (reference sequence). The J segment lost 3 bases and the V segment lost 8 bases, leaving 8 bases of the junction unmatched. CDR3 protein: CASRRGQGGYNEQFF. In nucleotides, the CDR3 is TGTGCCAGCCGAAGGGGACAGGGAGGCTACAATGAGCAGTTCTTC.

This clonotype has a handful of counts. This rearrangement joins TRBV7-2 to TRBJ1-6; D is uncertain. The ends were cut back, 1 base at V and 10 bases at J, with 8 bases in the middle. The CDR3 consists of 13 residues. From germline, CDR1 is SGHTA and CDR2 FQGNSA. CDR3 nucleotide sequence: TGTGCCAGCAGCTTAGAAGTGGAATCACCCCTCCACTTT. Amino acid sequence: CASSLEVESPLHF.

As to this clonotype: An end of the junction does not agree with germline; a read error may underlie this. The chain uses TRBV3-1 and TRBJ2-7; TRBD2 aligns across 14 bases. CDR3 length: 16 amino acids. Looked up from germline, CDR1 is LGHDT and CDR2 is YNNKEL (reference sequence). This chain's CDR3 is CASTQWTSGGRNEQYF. CDR3 nucleotides: TGTGCCAGCACCCAATGGACTAGCGGGGGGAGAAACGAGCAGTACTTC.

This clonotype has only a few counts. V and J are TRBV7-2 and TRBJ1-1; D not resolved. This CDR3 comprises 15 residues. The V gene's germline CDR1 is SGHTA and CDR2 FQGNSA. The V end lost 1 base, the J end lost 4 bases, and 13 bases lay between the germline ends. The CDR3 loop reads CASSLGGPGGTEAFF. In nucleotides, the CDR3 is TGTGCCAGCAGCTTAGGCGGGCCAGGTGGCACTGAAGCTTTCTTT.

The rearrangement links TRBV9 to TRBJ1-2; 8 nucleotides agree with TRBD1. V lost 5 bases, J lost 4 bases, and 7 bases stayed unmatched. The length of the CDR3 is 14 residues. Germline loops: CDR1 SGDLS, CDR2 YYNGEE. CDR3 protein: CASSPPTGGYGYTF. The DNA for the CDR3 is TGTGCCAGCAGTCCTCCTACAGGGGGCTATGGCTACACCTTC.

V usage is TRBV6-1 and J usage is TRBJ2-1, with D maybe TRBD1 (6 bases). V lost 7 bases, J lost 2 bases, and 18 bases lay in between. Germline loops: CDR1 MNHNS, CDR2 SASEGT. This CDR3 is built from 16 residues. CDR3 in DNA: TGTGCCAGCACTGGACAGAGTCCCCGACCCTACAATGAGCAGTTCTTC. It specifies CASTGQSPRPYNEQFF.

The chain uses TRBV6-5 and TRBJ2-4; 8 bases map to TRBD1. V dropped 4 bases and J dropped 4; count of bases not matched to a gene: 9. This CDR3 spans 16 amino acids. Germline assignment: CDR1 MNHEY and CDR2 SVGAGI. CDR3 region: CASSSLGQGGKNIQYF. The CDR3 region has the DNA TGTGCCAGCAGTTCTCTTGGACAGGGCGGGAAAAACATTCAGTACTTC.

A few counts support this clonotype. The CDR3 DNA reads TGTGCCAGCTCACCAGAGGGGGCACCGCGGTACTTC. The encoded protein is CASSPEGAPRYF. V usage is TRBV18 and J usage is TRBJ2-5; 7 bases are shared with TRBD1. V lost 2 bases to trimming and J lost 13 bases; unmatched junction nucleotides: 7. Germline V lookup: CDR1 KGHSH, CDR2 LQKENI. The CDR3 has 12 amino acids.

This clonotype came up a few times. The J gene is TRBJ2-7, the V gene TRBV6-2 or TRBV6-3; 7 bases are a match to TRBD2. The CDR3 has 15 residues. With V trimmed by 6 bases and J by 1 base, 9 bases remained unmatched. Germline CDR1 reads MNHEY; CDR2 reads SVGEGT. The CDR3 here is CASRFSGPNSYEQYF. The CDR3 coding sequence is TGTGCCAGCAGATTTAGCGGGCCGAATTCCTACGAGCAGTACTTC.

This clonotype was counted only a few times. This rearrangement joins TRBV6-2 or TRBV6-3 to TRBJ2-1; D is undetermined. Between the trimmed V and J ends, which lost 5 bases and 10 bases, there was a span of 18 bases. CDR1 and CDR2 (germline): MNHEY, SVGEGT. The CDR3 is made up of 14 amino acids. CDR3: CASSAIGAGIEQFF. The CDR3, as DNA: TGTGCCAGCAGTGCCATCGGAGCCGGAATCGAGCAGTTCTTC.

This clonotype was counted once. The genes are TRBV14 and TRBJ2-6; no definite D call. The V gene's germline CDR1 is SGHDN and CDR2 FVKESK. This CDR3 comprises 16 residues. Trimming took off 1 base at V and 2 bases at J, with 9 bases between the two ends. The CDR3 is CASSQGRNPGANVLTF. DNA of the CDR3: TGTGCCAGCAGCCAAGGTCGGAACCCTGGGGCCAACGTCCTGACTTTC. Filled out from reference TRBV14 and TRBJ2-6, the complete variable domain reads EAGVTQFPSHSVIEKGQTVTLRCDPISGHDNLYWYRRVMGKEIKFLLHFVKESKQDESGMPNNRFLAERTGGTYSTLKVQPAELEDSGVYFCASSQGRNPGANVLTFGAGSRLTVL.